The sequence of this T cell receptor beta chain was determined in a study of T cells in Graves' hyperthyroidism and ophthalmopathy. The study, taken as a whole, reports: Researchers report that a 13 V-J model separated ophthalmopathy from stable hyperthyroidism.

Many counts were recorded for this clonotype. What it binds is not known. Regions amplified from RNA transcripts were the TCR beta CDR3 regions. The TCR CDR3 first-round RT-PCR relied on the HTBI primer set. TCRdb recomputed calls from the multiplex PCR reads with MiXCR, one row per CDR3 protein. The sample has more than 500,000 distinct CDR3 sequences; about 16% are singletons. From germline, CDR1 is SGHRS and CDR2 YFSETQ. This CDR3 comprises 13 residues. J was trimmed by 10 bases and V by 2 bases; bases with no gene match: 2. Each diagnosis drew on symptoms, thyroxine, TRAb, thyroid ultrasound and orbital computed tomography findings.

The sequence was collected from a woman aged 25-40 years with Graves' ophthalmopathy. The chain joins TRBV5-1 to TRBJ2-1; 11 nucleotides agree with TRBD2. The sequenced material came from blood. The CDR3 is CASSLLAGDEQFF. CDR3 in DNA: TGCGCCAGCAGCTTACTAGCGGGAGACGAGCAGTTCTTC. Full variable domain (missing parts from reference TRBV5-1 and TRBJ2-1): KAGVTQTPRYLIKTRGQQVTLSCSPISGHRSVSWYQQTPGQGLQFLFEYFSETQRNKGNFPGRFSGRQFSNSRSEMNVSTLELGDSALYLCASSLLAGDEQFFGPGTRLTVL.